Shown below are 2 T cell receptor beta chains from a single sample sequenced in a study of human versus mouse CDR3 diversity and MHC coevolution. Clones were read by immunoSEQ multiplex PCR, and TCRdb kept only the in-frame ones, dropping some. The data show roughly 80,000 clones, with 80% to 95% seen just once and approximately 1.5% held by the top ten. Sequences were obtained from naive CD4+ T cells from blood. Subset meaning: CD45RO-negative CD62L-positive naive CD4 T cells. The receptors stem from a person between 25 and 75 years old in good health.

A remark on this clone: Likely a read error: the CDR3 ends without its conserved phenylalanine or tryptophan. CDR3 loop: CASSYRAGGTYEQYL. The CDR3 DNA follows: TGTGCCAGCAGTTACCGGGCGGGGGGGACCTACGAGCAGTACCTC. The chain combines TRBV6-5 with TRBJ2-7; 9 nucleotides align to TRBD2. Germline CDR1 reads MNHEY; CDR2 reads SVGAGI. V lost 2 bases, J lost 2 bases, and 4 bases stayed unmatched. The CDR3 totals 15 residues.

J is TRBJ1-5 and V is TRBV12-5; D call uncertain. The V gene lost 6 bases and the J gene lost 13 bases, with 13 bases spanning the gap. The germline gives CDR1 LGHNT, CDR2 FRNRAP. CDR3 length equals 11 residues. The CDR3 sequence is CASGLGRGQHF. CDR3 bases: TGTGCTAGTGGGCTGGGCCGGGGACAGCATTTT.